This T cell receptor (beta chain) is from a study of shared clonotypes between healthy human individuals. Study-wide findings and caveats: What rarefaction showed was incomplete sorted-subset sequencing despite large depth. As a rule, naive subsets had a larger estimated richness than memory subsets. Sampling used blood alone; tissue repertoires probably differ.

Naive CD8 cells lacked CD45RO, underwent positive selection for CCR7 and left out terminally differentiated effector memory CD45RA+ cells. Some clones are missing from TCRdb's copy, which holds only in-frame ones; the method was immunoSEQ multiplex PCR. Of around 560,000 clones listed, 85% to 95% are singletons. This clone was observed once. As yet, its antigen is unknown. The CDR3 sequence is 18 residues long. Germline V gene lookup returns CDR1 SGHVS and CDR2 FQNEAQ. The V end was cut by 5 bases, the J end by 7 bases, with 27 bases between. Material for sequencing was naive CD8+ T cells sorted from blood. The chain recombines TRBV7-8 with TRBJ2-1; tentative D call: TRBD2 (6 bases). This TCR derives from a woman aged 30 to 39 in good health. As DNA, the CDR3 is TGTGCCAGCAGCCCCAGGGTCGGGAGATCAGGTTCGGGGAATGAGCAGTTCTTC. This gives the protein CASSPRVGRSGSGNEQFF.